The clone carrying this T cell receptor (beta chain) was detected only a few times. The antigen is undetermined. V dropped 1 base and J dropped 1 base, with 2 bases sitting between them. The length of the CDR3 is 13 residues. Germline CDR1 reads SGHTA; CDR2 reads FQGNSA. TCRdb's copy holds only in-frame clones and misses some; the assay was immunoSEQ multiplex PCR. This sample has under 150,000 clones; more than 80% occur once, and the top ten carry less than 6%. The entry originates in a study of Ad26.COV2.S vaccination and SARS-CoV-2 variants. Notes on the study in general: Total T cell responses, in the TCR breadth and depth analyses, may have been underestimated. With respect to non-spike TCR breadth, vaccine and placebo recipients were similar.

The receptor's source is a human donor who had recovered from COVID-19. This sample comprised peripheral blood, obtained after recovery from COVID-19. V usage is TRBV7-2 and J usage is TRBJ1-5; no firm D call. CDR3 in amino acids: CASSLVSNQPQHF. The DNA for the CDR3 is TGTGCCAGCAGCTTAGTCAGCAATCAGCCCCAGCATTTT.